This T cell receptor beta chain was sequenced during a study of cytomegalovirus exposure and HLA in healthy donors. A note on this clone: Its antigen is as yet unknown.

The V gene's germline CDR1 is MNHEY and CDR2 SMNVEV (reference sequence). The CDR3 spans 11 residues. The ends were cut back, 6 bases at V and 7 bases at J, with 7 bases in the middle. The PCR was carried out with 60 Vbeta primers and 13 Jbeta primers. Source study methods: A later analysis counted approximately 88 million unique TCR beta chains, around 10 million shared. Only in-frame clones appear in the TCRdb table, and some are missing; sequencing was by immunoSEQ multiplex PCR. Clone size and V and J calls were adopted from that table, with D and trimming inferred from the DNA. Of roughly 140,000 clones in the sample, around 85% were seen once. Broader study findings: A later analysis reportedly found that, within productive TCRs, an Asian-associated ancestry cluster had fewer N-insertions than the mean observed across the roughly 670 donors. The productive fraction for most TCR beta V segments was about 90% or about 30% in an earlier analysis. Per a later analysis, roughly 17,000 TCR beta sequences showed association with HLA alleles at 0.05 false discovery rate.

V gene TRBV27 combines with J gene TRBJ2-1; D is unresolved. Input material: PBMCs. The receptor comes from a female donor in good health and CMV-seronegative. CDR3 region: CASRFRNEQFF. CDR3 coding DNA: TGTGCCAGCAGGTTTCGGAATGAGCAGTTCTTC.